Detailed here is one TCR beta chain. These data originate in a study of blood T cell repertoires in COVID-19. The overall study: The analysed material was cDNA or gDNA that came from T cells, B-cell-depleted T cells, or PBMCs.

The CDR3 sequence is 15 residues long. V trimming: 8 bases; J trimming: 2 bases; junction bases outside the gene matches: 8. Germline CDR1 is SNHLY and CDR2 is FYNNEI. In the study's own analysis: Estimation of nucleated cell counts was performed using reference gene primer amplification. Using immunoSEQ multiplex PCR, the repertoire was profiled, and TCRdb retains in-frame clones only, with some absent. V and J calls plus clone size are reproduced from that table; the DNA served to infer D and trimming. The table lists 140,000 or so clones, about three quarters of them singletons. Sample: peripheral blood. The sequence was collected from a woman in her fifties or sixties with acute or convalescent COVID-19. The V call is TRBV2, the J call TRBJ2-3, with TRBD1 identical over 9 bases. The CDR3 DNA is TGTGCCAGCCAGGAACAGGGGGCGAACACAGATACGCAGTATTTT. Its protein is CASQEQGANTDTQYF.